This TCR beta chain emerged from a study of blood T cell repertoires in COVID-19. Overall study context: Samples representing acute and convalescent COVID-19 were sourced from the United States, Italy and Spain. The analysed material was cDNA or gDNA that came from T cells, B-cell-depleted T cells, or PBMCs.

In the source study's methods: From reference gene primer amplification, estimates of nucleated cell counts were derived. Clones were read by immunoSEQ multiplex PCR, and TCRdb kept only the in-frame ones, dropping some. That table is the source of V, J and clone size, and D and trimming were worked out from the DNA. The sample includes under 130,000 clones, 75% to 90% of them seen just once. CDR1 is MNHNS and CDR2 is SASEGT in the germline V gene. Trimming at V came to 4 bases and at J to 1 base, leaving 12 bases not matched to a gene. The CDR3 runs to 19 residues. The TCR was taken from an elderly woman with acute or convalescent COVID-19. The sequenced sample was peripheral blood. The chain uses TRBV6-1 and TRBJ2-6; 8 positions agree with TRBD1. Here the CDR3 DNA reads TGTGCCAGCAGTGGAGATATGGGGCAGGGGGCTTCTGGGGCCAACGTCCTGACTTTC. It encodes CASSGDMGQGASGANVLTF.